The entry below gives a single T cell receptor (beta chain) sequence along with its context. In the original analysis: Reference gene primer amplification gave nucleated cell count estimates. Produced via immunoSEQ multiplex PCR; TCRdb's table is partial and in-frame only. V and J calls and clone size are those listed in that table; D and trimming were worked out from the DNA. Of approximately 440,000 clones listed, around 90% are singletons. Recruitment covered about 25 US areas and drew participants whose ages spanned 18 to 89 years. Researchers sorted participants into cohorts using their self-reported clinical history. The ends lost 4 bases at V and 3 bases at J; junction bases unmatched: 10. The CDR3 is 16 amino acids. Germline V gives CDR1 MDHEN, CDR2 SYDVKM. These data belong to a study of blood T cell repertoires in COVID-19. Study overall: Samples came from the United States, Italy and Spain, spanning acute and convalescent COVID-19.

Sequencing was carried out using PBMCs or T cells enriched from blood (not recorded which). This chain uses TRBV28 with TRBJ1-2; 8 nucleotides align to TRBD1. This TCR derives from a woman aged 18-30 years who had recovered from COVID-19. The CDR3 is CASSSPDRVIDYGYTF. The CDR3 nucleotides read TGTGCCAGCAGTTCCCCGGACAGGGTTATTGACTATGGCTACACCTTC.